This entry is about one TCR beta chain. The sample belongs to a study of cytomegalovirus exposure and HLA in healthy donors. Looking at the study overall: From donors who were HLA-typed, an early data release held around 80 million unique TCRs.

The length of the CDR3 is 14 residues. Trimming removed 5 bases at V and 4 bases at J, with 14 bases between. CDR1 LNHNV and CDR2 YYDKDF come from the germline V gene (reference sequence). PCR used 60 Vbeta primers and 13 Jbeta primers. Profiled with immunoSEQ multiplex PCR; TCRdb holds only in-frame clones, not every one. The sample lists more than 45,000 clones, around three quarters occurring once. Sequencing used PBMCs. J is TRBJ1-2 and V is TRBV15; no reliable D call. This clonotype originated in a woman aged 60 to 75 in good health and CMV-seropositive. CDR3 sequence: CATSGQRSGYGYTF. In DNA form, the CDR3 reads TGTGCCACCAGCGGGCAGCGGAGCGGCTATGGCTACACCTTC.